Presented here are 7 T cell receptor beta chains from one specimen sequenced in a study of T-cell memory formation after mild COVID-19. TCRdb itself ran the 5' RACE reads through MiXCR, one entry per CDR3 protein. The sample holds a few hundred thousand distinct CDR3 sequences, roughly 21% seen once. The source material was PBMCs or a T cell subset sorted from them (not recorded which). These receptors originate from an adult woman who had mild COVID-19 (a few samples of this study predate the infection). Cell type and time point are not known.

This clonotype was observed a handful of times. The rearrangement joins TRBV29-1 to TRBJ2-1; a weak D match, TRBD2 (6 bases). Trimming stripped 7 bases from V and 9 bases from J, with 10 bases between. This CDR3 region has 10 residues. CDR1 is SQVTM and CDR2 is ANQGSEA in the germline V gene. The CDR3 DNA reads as TGCAGCGCTGTAGCGGTTGAGCAGTTCTTC. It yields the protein CSAVAVEQFF.

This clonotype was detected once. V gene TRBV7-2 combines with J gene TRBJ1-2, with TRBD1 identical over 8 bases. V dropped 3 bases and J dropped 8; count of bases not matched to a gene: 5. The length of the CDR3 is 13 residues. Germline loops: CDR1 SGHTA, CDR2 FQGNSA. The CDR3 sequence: CASSFGTGSGYTF. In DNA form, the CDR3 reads TGTGCCAGCAGCTTCGGGACAGGAAGCGGCTACACCTTC.

CDR3 DNA sequence: TGTGCCAGCATGAGGGACCACAATGAGCAGTTCTTC. Translated: CASMRDHNEQFF. This chain links TRBV5-4 with TRBJ2-1; D assignment may be TRBD1 or TRBD2 (5 bases each). Trimming shortened V by 6 bases and J by 5 bases, and 9 bases separated the two germline ends. Germline assignment: CDR1 SGHNT and CDR2 YYREEE (reference sequence). This CDR3 region has 12 residues.

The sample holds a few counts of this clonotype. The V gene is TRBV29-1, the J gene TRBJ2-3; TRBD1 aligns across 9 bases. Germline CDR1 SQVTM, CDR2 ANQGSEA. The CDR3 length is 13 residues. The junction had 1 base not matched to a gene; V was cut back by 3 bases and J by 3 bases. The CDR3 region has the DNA TGCAGCGTTGACGGGACAGGGACAGATACGCAGTATTTT. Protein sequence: CSVDGTGTDTQYF.

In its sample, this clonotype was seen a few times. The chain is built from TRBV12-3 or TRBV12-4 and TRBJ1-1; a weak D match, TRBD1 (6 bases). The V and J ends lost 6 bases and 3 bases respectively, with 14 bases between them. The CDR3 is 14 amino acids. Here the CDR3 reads CASSPTGHHTEAFF. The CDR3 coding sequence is TGTGCCAGCAGCCCTACGGGACACCACACTGAAGCTTTCTTT.

The CDR3 DNA follows: TGCGCCAGCAGCCAAGATTGGGCGTTGCGAGAGACCCAGTACTTC. Its translation: CASSQDWALRETQYF. The rearrangement joins TRBV4-1 to TRBJ2-5; D is undetermined. Germline V gene data show CDR1 as MGHRA and CDR2 as YSYEKL. This CDR3 comprises 15 residues. The V gene lost 0 bases and the J gene lost 4 bases, with 12 bases spanning the gap.

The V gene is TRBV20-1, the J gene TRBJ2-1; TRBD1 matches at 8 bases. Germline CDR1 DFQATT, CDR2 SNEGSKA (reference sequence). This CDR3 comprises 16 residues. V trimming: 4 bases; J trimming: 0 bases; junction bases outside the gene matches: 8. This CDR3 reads CSATGQAISSYNEQFF. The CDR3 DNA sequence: TGCAGTGCTACGGGACAGGCAATAAGCTCCTACAATGAGCAGTTCTTC.